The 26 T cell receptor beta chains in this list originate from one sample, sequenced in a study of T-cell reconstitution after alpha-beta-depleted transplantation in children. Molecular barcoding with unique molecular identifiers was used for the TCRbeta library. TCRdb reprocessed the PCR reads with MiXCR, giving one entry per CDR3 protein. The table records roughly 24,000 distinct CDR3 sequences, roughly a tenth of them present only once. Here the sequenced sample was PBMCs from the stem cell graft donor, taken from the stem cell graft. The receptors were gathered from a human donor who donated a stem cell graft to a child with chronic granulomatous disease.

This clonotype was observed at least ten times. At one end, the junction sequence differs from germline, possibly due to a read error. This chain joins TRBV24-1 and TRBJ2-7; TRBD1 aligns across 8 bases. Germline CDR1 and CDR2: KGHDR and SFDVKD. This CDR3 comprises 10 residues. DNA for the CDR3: TGCGGGGACAGGAACTACGAGCAGTACTTC. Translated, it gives CGDRNYEQYF.

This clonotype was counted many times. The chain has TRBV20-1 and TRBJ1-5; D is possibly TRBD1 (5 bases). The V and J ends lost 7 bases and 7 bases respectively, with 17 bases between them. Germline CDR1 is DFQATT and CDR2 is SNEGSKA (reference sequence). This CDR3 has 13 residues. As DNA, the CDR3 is TGCAGTGGGGATCAGGGAGTCGGCCAGCCCCAGCATTTT. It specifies CSGDQGVGQPQHF.

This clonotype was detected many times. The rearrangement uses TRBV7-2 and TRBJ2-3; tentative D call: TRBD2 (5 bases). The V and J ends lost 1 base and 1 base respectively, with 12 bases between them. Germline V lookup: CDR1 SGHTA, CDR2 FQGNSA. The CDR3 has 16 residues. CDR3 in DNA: TGTGCCAGCAGCTTAGGTACTGGGCGGGGCACAGATACGCAGTATTTT. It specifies CASSLGTGRGTDTQYF.

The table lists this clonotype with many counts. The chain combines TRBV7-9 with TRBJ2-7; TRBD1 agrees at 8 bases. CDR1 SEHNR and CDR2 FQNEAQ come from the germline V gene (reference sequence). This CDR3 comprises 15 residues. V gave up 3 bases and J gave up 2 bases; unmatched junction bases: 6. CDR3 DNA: TGTGCCAGCAGCTTCGGGACAGGAGTCACCTACGAGCAGTACTTC. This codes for CASSFGTGVTYEQYF.

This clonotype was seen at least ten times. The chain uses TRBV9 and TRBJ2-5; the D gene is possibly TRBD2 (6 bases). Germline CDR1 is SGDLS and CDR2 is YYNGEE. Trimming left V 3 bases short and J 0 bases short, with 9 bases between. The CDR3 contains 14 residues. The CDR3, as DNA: TGTGCCAGCAGCGCCAAGCGGGACCAAGAGACCCAGTACTTC. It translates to CASSAKRDQETQYF.

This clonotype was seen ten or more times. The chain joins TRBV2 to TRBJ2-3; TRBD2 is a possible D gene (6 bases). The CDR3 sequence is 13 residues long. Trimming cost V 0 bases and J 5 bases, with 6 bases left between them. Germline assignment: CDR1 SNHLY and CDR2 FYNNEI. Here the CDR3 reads CASSEAEGDTQYF. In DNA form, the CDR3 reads TGTGCCAGCAGTGAAGCGGAGGGAGATACGCAGTATTTT.

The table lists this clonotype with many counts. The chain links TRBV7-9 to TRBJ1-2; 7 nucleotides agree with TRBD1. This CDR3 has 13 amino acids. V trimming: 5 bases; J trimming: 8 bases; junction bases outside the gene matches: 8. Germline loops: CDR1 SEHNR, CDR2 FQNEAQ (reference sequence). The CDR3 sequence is CASSQDRVGGYTF. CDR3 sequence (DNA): TGTGCCAGCAGCCAAGACAGGGTCGGGGGCTACACCTTC.

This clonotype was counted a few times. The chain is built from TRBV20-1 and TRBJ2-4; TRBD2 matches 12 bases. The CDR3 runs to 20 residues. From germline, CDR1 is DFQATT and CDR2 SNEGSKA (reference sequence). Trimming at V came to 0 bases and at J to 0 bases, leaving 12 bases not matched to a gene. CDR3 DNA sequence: TGCAGTGCTAGAGAGATAGAGGAATCTAGCGGGGGGGTAGCCAAAAACATTCAGTACTTC. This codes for CSAREIEESSGGVAKNIQYF.

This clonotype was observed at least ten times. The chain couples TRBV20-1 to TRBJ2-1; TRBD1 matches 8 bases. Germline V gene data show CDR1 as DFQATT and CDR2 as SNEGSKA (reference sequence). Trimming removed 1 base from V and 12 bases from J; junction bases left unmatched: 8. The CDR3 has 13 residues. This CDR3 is CSARGTGIGRQFF. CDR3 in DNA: TGCAGTGCTAGAGGGACAGGGATTGGGCGGCAGTTCTTC.

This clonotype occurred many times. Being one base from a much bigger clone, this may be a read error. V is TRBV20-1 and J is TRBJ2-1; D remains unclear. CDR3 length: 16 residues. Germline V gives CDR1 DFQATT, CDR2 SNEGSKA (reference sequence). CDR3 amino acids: CCARDLAANSYNEQFF. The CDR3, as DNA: TGCTGTGCTAGAGATCTTGCGGCAAACTCCTACAATGAGCAGTTCTTC.

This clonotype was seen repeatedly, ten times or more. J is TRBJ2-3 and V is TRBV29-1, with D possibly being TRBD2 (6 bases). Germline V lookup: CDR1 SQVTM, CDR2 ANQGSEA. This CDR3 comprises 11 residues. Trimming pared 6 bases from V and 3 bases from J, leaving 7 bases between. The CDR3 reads CSVGGTDTQYF. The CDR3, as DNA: TGCAGCGTCGGGGGAACAGATACGCAGTATTTT.

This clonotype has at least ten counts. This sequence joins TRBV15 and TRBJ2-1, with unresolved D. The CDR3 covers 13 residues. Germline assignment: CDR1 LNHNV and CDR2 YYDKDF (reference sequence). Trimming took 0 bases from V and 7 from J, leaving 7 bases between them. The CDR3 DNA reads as TGTGCCACCAGCAGAGATCGGTTTAATGAGCAGTTCTTC. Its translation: CATSRDRFNEQFF.

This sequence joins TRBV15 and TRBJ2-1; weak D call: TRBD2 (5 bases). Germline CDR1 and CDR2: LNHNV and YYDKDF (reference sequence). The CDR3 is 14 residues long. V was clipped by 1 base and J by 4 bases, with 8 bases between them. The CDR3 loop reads CATSRGEGYNEQFF. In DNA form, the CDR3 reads TGTGCCACCAGCAGAGGAGAGGGTTACAATGAGCAGTTCTTC.

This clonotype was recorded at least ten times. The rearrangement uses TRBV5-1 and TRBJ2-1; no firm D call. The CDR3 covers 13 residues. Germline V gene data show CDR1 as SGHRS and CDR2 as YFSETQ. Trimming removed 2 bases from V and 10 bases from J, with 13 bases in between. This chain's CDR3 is CASSLNLTPEQFF. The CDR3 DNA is TGCGCCAGCAGCTTAAACCTTACACCAGAGCAGTTCTTC.

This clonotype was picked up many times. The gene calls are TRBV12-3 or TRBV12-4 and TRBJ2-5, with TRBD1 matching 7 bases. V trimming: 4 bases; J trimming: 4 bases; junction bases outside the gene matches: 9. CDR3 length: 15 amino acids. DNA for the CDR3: TGTGCCAGCAGTTCCACGACAGGGTCGGGAGAGACCCAGTACTTC. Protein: CASSSTTGSGETQYF.

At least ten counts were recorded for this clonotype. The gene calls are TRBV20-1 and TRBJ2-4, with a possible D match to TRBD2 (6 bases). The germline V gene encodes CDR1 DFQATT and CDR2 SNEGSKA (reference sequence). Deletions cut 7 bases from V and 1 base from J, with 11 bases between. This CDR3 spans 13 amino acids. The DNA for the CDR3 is TGCAGTGTCCGCGGGGATGCCAAAAACATTCAGTACTTC. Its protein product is CSVRGDAKNIQYF.

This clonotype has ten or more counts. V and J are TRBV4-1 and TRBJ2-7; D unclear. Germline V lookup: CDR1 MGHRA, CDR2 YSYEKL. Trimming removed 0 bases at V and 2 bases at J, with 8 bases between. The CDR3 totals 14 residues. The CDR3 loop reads CASSQEGRAYEQYF. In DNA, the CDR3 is TGCGCCAGCAGCCAAGAGGGAAGGGCCTACGAGCAGTACTTC.

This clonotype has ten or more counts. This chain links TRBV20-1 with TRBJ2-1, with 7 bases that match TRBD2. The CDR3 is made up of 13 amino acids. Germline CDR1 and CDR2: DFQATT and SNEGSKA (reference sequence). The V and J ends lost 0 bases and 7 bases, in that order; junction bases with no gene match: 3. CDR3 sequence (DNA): TGCAGTGCTAGAGAAATGGGGGGGAATGAGCAGTTCTTC. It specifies CSAREMGGNEQFF.

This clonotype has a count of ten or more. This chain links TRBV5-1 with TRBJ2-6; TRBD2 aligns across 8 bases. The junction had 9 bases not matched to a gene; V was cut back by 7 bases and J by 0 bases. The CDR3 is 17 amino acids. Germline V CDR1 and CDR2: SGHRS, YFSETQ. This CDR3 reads CASSAAGGPSGANVLTF. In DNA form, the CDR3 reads TGCGCCAGCTCTGCGGCGGGAGGTCCCTCTGGGGCCAACGTCCTGACTTTC.

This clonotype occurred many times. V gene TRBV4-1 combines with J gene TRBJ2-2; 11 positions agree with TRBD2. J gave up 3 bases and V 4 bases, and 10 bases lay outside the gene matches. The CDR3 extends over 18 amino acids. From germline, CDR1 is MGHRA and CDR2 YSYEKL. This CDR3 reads CASSPRSSGRRDTGELFF. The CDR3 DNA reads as TGCGCCAGCAGCCCCCGCTCTAGCGGGAGGAGGGACACCGGGGAGCTGTTTTTT.

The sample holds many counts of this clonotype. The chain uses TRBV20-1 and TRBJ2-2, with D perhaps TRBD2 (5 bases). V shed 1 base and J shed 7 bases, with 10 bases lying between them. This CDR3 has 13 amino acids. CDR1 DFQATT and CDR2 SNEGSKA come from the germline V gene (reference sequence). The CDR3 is CSARVGENGELFF. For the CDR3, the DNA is TGCAGTGCTAGAGTTGGGGAGAACGGGGAGCTGTTTTTT.

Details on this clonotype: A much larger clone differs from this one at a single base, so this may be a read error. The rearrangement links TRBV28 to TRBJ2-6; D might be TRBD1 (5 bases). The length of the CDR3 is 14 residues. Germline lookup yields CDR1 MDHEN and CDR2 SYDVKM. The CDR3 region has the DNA TGTGCCAGCAGTATCAGCTCTGGGGCCAACGGCCTGACTTTC. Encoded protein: CASSISSGANGLTF.

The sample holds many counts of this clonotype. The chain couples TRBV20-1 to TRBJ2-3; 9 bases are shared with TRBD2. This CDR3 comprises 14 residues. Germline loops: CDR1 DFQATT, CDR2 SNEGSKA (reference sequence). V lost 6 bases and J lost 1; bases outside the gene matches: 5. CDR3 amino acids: CSALIAGGTDTQYF. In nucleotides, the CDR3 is TGCAGTGCCCTCATAGCGGGGGGCACAGATACGCAGTATTTT.

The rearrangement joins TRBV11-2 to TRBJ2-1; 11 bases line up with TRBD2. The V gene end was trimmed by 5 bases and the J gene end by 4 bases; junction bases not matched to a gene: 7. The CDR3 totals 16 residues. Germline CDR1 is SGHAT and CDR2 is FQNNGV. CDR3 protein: CASSPRTSGLYNEQFF. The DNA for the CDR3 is TGTGCCAGCAGCCCAAGGACTAGCGGGCTGTACAATGAGCAGTTCTTC.

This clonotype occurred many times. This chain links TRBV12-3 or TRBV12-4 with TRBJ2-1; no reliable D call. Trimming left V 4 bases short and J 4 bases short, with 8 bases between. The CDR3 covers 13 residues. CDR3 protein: CASSWVRYNEQFF. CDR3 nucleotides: TGTGCCAGCAGTTGGGTTAGATACAATGAGCAGTTCTTC.

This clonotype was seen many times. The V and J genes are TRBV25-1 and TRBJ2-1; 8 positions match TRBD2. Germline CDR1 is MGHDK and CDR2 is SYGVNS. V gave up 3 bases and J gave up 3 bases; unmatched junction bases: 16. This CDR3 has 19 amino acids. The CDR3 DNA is TGTGCCAGCAGTGATAAAATGATAAAAGCGGGAGTCCACTACAATGAGCAGTTCTTC. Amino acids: CASSDKMIKAGVHYNEQFF.